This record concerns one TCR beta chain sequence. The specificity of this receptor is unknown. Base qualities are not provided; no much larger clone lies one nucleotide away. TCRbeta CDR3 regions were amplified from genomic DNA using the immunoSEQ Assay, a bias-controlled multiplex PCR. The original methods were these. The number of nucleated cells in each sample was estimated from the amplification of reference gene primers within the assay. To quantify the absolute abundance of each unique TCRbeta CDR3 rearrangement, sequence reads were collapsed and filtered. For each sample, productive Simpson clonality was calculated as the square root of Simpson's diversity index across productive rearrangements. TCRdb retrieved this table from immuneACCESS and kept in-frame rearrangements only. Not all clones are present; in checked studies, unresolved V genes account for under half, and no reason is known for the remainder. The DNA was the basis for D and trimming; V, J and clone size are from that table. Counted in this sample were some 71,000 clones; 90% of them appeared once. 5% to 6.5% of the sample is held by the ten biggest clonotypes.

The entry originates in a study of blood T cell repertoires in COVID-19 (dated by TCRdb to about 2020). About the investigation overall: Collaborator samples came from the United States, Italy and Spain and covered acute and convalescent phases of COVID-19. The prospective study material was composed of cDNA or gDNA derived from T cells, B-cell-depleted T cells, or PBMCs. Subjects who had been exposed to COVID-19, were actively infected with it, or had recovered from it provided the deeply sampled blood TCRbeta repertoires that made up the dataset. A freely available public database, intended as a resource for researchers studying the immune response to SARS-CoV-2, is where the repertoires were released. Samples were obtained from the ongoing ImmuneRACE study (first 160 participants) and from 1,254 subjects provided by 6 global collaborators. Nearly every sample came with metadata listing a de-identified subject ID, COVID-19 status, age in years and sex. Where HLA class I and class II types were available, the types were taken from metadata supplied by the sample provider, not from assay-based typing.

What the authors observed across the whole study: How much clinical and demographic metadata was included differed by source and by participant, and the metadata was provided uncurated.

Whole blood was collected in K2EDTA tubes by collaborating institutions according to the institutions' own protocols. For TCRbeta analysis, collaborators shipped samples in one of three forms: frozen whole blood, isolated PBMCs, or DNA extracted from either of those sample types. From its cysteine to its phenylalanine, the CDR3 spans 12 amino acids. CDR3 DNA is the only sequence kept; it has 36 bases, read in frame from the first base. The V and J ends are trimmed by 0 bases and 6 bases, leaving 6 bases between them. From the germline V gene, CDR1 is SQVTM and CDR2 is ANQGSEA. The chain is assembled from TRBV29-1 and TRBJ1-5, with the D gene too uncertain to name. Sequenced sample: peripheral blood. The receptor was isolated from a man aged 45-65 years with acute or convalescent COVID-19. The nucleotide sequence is TGCAGCGTTGAAGAAGGCGGTCAGCCCCAGCATTTT. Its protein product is CSVEEGGQPQHF.